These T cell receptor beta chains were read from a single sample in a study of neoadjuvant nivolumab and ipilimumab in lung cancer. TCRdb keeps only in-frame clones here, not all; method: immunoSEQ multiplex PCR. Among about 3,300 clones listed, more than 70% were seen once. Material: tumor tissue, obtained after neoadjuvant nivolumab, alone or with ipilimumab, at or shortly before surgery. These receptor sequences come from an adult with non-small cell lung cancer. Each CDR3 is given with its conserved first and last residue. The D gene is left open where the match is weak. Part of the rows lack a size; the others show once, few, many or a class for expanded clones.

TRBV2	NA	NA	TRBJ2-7	TGTGCCAGCAGTGAATCCGAGCAGTACTTC	CASSESEQYF
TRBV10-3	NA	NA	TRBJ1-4	TGTGCCATCAGTGAGAGTAACAGGGTTGAAAAACTGTTTTTT	CAISESNRVEKLFF
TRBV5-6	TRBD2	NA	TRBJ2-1	TGTGCCAGCAGCTTGGCGGGGGGTAGCTCCTACAATGAGCAGTTCTTC	CASSLAGGSSYNEQFF
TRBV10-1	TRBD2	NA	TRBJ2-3	TGCGCCAGCAGTGGGACTAGCGGGGCTAGCACAGATACGCAGTATTTT	CASSGTSGASTDTQYF
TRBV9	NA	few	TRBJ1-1	TGTGCCAGCAGCACGGGAAGGGGCACTGAAGCTTTCTTT	CASSTGRGTEAFF
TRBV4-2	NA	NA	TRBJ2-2	TGTGCCAGCAGCCAAGATCCGGACACCGGGGAGCTGTTTTTT	CASSQDPDTGELFF
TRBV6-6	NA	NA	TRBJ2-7	TGTGCCAGCAGTAGACAGCTATCCTACGAGCAGTACTTC	CASSRQLSYEQYF
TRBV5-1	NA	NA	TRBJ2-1	TGCGCCAGCAGCCCGGGACTGATTATCAATGAGCAGTTCTTC	CASSPGLIINEQFF
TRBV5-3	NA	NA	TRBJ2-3	TGTGCCAGAAGCTTGGCTAGCGTTTTCACAGATACGCAGTATTTT	CARSLASVFTDTQYF
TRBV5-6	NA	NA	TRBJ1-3	TGTGCCAGCAGCTTGGGGGCAGGGCTAGGAAACACCATATATTTT	CASSLGAGLGNTIYF
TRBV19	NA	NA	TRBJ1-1	TGTGCCAGTAGTCAGCAGGCGAACACTGAAGCTTTCTTT	CASSQQANTEAFF
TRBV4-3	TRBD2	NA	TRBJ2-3	TGCGCCAGCAGCCGAGCGGTAACTAGCGGGGACACAGATACGCAGTATTTT	CASSRAVTSGDTDTQYF